This TCR beta chain was documented in a study of T cells in Graves' hyperthyroidism and ophthalmopathy. This clonotype was recorded only once. This CDR3 spans 13 amino acids. The V gene lost 4 bases and the J gene lost 10 bases, with 17 bases spanning the gap. The germline V gene has CDR1 SGHRS and CDR2 YFSETQ. Regions amplified from RNA transcripts were the TCR beta CDR3 regions. RT-PCR in the first round (using the HTBI primer set) targeted the TCR CDR3. MiXCR was run by TCRdb on the multiplex PCR reads, yielding one entry per CDR3 protein. Found here are about 350,000 distinct CDR3 sequences, approximately 15% of them singletons; the top ten hold around 23%.

The chain couples TRBV5-1 to TRBJ1-2; tentative D call: TRBD1 (5 bases). Sequenced input: blood. The sequence was obtained from a woman in her 30s with Graves' hyperthyroidism. This chain's CDR3 is CASSPMGRGDYTF. The CDR3 DNA is TGCGCCAGCAGCCCGATGGGGCGCGGGGACTACACCTTC. Full variable domain (remainder filled in from reference TRBV5-1 and TRBJ1-2): KAGVTQTPRYLIKTRGQQVTLSCSPISGHRSVSWYQQTPGQGLQFLFEYFSETQRNKGNFPGRFSGRQFSNSRSEMNVSTLELGDSALYLCASSPMGRGDYTFGSGTRLTVV.